This T cell receptor beta chain originates from a study of CD8 T cells in ankylosing spondylitis. Study-wide points: Certain motif variants had earlier been reported in reactive arthritis synovial fluid and blood. Clones linked to the disease showed a CD8+ phenotype. They occurred at relatively low frequencies in peripheral blood. It was reported that disease-linked clones were significantly enriched in matched ankylosing spondylitis synovial fluid.

This clonotype was observed at least ten times. Its specificity is not known. CDR3 length: 16 amino acids. J was trimmed by 4 bases and V by 5 bases; bases with no gene match: 7. TCRdb re-called the 5' RACE reads with MiXCR, one entry per CDR3 protein. This table has around 150,000 distinct CDR3 sequences, 11% appearing once. Sequenced material: blood, either unsorted or a sorted T cell fraction (not recorded which). This sequence joins TRBV12-3 or TRBV12-4 and TRBJ2-1, with 11 bases that match TRBD2. The clonotype was recovered from a male donor with ankylosing spondylitis or in good health (not recorded which). The chain's CDR3 is CASSPLAGVGYNEQFF. CDR3 DNA: TGTGCCAGCAGTCCACTAGCGGGAGTTGGTTACAATGAGCAGTTCTTC.